This T cell receptor beta chain was captured by sequencing in a study of shared clonotypes between healthy human individuals (TCRdb year 2020). A note on the overall study: The cohort comprised a couple of women and a few men aged 18 to 49 years. To increase sequencing depth and limit assay-specific biases, TCR repertoire library preparation and sequencing were carried out by different laboratories using diverse techniques. To estimate repertoire size and how much clonotypes are shared between individuals, the study performed deep sequencing of blood TCR repertoires from a handful of healthy adults. For each donor, CD4 naive and CD4 memory were each run on three plates, CD8 naive on two plates, and CD8 memory on one plate. Per donor, leukapheresis produced somewhere between about 0.85 and 9.5 billion PBMCs. Overall study results and their limits: Estimated clonotype richness was generally larger for naive than for memory subsets. Because the study included only a small number of donors, the genetic and exposure-history diversity represented was limited. Even with the large sequencing depth, rarefaction of the sorted-subset datasets indicated that sequencing was incomplete. Sampling was restricted to blood, and TCR repertoires in tissue are likely to differ from TCR repertoires in blood. Around 5% of naive CD4, around 4% of naive CD8, approximately 2.2% of memory CD4, and approximately 0.39% of memory CD8 clonotypes were shared across several donors. Pairwise subsampling led to the expectation that sequencing depth would affect the degree of clonotype sharing among donors. Compared with non-shared clonotypes, clonotypes shared by all four sorted-subset donors had higher generation probabilities.

The CDR3 spans 14 residues, from the cysteine through the phenylalanine. CDR3 DNA is the only sequence kept; it has 42 bases, read in frame from the first base. Taken from the germline V gene (reference sequence), the CDR1 and CDR2 loops are SEHNR and FQNEAQ. V and J are trimmed by 5 bases and 6 bases, and the gene matches miss 7 bases of the junction. Using the deep immunoSEQ assay, TCR CDR3 regions were amplified from genomic DNA by multiplex PCR. Genomic DNA extracted from each cell subset was distributed evenly over all wells of several immunoSEQ 96-well plates, and each plate served as one replicate. Each replicate PCR for sorted subsets received approximately 200 ng genomic DNA, equal to about 30,000 T cell genomes. Purified libraries were measured with a Qubit 3.0 fluorometer, size-checked on a Bioanalyzer 2100, and measured again with the KAPA Library Quantification kit. Every immunoSEQ 96-well plate was sequenced on a separate single-read 150-cycle Illumina NextSeq 550 flow cell. The original pipeline was this. The immunoSEQ output contained only junctional sequences without quality scores, so filtering could not match that applied to full-length reads. To assign V/J genes and CDR3, sequences were annotated against IMGT germline references using PyIR, a Python wrapper for IgBLAST v1.9. Reads were removed for weak V/J assignments (E-value above 1e-6), missing CDR3, stop codons, out-of-frame junctions, or ambiguous translated residues. A V3J clonotype was defined by an identical inferred V gene, J gene, and CDR3 amino acid sequence. Percentage overlap between repertoires was computed as shared unique clonotypes divided by the size of the smaller repertoire. RTK rarefaction, the Chao1 estimator, and Recon v2.1 estimates of unobserved clonotypes were used to assess repertoire richness. Generation probabilities for all TCRbeta clonotypes obtained by the gDNA method from several donors were computed using OLGA. The source is immuneACCESS, and TCRdb retained only in-frame sequences with V and J called. Part of the clones is not carried over; for the studies checked, unresolved V genes explain less than half of this, and the remainder is unexplained. V and J calls and clone size are copied from that table; D and trimming were computed from the DNA. Here the sample has around 1.1 million clones; about 72% occur a single time. 0.89% of the sample is held by the ten biggest clonotypes.

About this clone itself: Its antigen specificity is not known. No much larger clonotype is one base removed from it; base qualities were not supplied.

The donors were healthy, HIV-negative adults who had no recently reported acute infections or vaccinations. Every donor was a Caucasian adult residing in Nashville, Tennessee, USA. CD4+ T cells were enriched by magnetic negative selection; naive cells were then positively selected on CD45RA, and the negative fraction formed the memory subset. After blood collection by leukapheresis, PBMCs were isolated using Ficoll-Histopaque density gradient centrifugation and then cryopreserved in the vapor phase of liquid nitrogen. Analytical flow cytometry was used to check the purity and quantity of each magnetically sorted T cell population. Genomic DNA was isolated from each sorted fraction and quantified by UV absorbance on a Nanodrop 2000c.

This TCR was sampled from a young man in good health. Some clones in this sample may be carry-over from other donors' samples. The V and J segments used are TRBV7-9 and TRBJ1-5; 7 junctional bases match TRBD1. The source material was memory CD4+ T cells from PBMCs. In light of the paper, this sample's cell subset or site label describes: CD45RA-negative fraction. Here the CDR3 is given as CASSRTGYGQPQHF. At the DNA level, the sequence is TGTGCCAGCAGCCGGACAGGTTACGGTCAGCCCCAGCATTTT.